The rows below give T cell receptor beta chains drawn from one sample of a study of shared clonotypes between healthy human individuals. Generated by immunoSEQ multiplex PCR, the TCRdb table keeps only in-frame clones and is missing some. The sample records some 1,900,000 clones, just under 95% being singletons. Sequenced sample: naive CD8+ T cells sorted from blood. The receptors were sampled from a man aged 18-30 years in good health. CDR3s include the opening cysteine and the closing phenylalanine or tryptophan.

j_gene | v_gene | CDR3aa
TRBJ2-7 | TRBV11-2 | CASSLAGTETYEQYF
TRBJ2-7 | TRBV13 | CASSSDGYEQYF
TRBJ2-3 | TRBV9 | CASSVTGSTDTQYF
TRBJ2-2 | TRBV4-3 | CASTEYPGTGELFF
TRBJ2-5 | TRBV6-1 | CASSEWRRETQYF
TRBJ1-1 | TRBV11-2 | CASSLSGGLNTEAFF
TRBJ1-2 | TRBV28 | CASSIGGTGYTF
TRBJ1-1 | TRBV27 | CASSSDTLAEAFF
TRBJ2-7 | TRBV7-9 | CASSPGQGEGREQYF
TRBJ2-1 | TRBV11-2 | CASTGQGAYNEQFF
TRBJ2-7 | TRBV14 | CASSQESEQYF
TRBJ2-1 | TRBV10-2 | CASRDNEQFF
TRBJ2-1 | TRBV6-5 | CASSYGFGGNEQFF
TRBJ1-2 | TRBV9 | CASSVGRSNYGYTF
TRBJ2-1 | TRBV2 | CASSESGQAIYNEQFF
TRBJ2-2 | TRBV10-2 | CASSESTVLGQLNTGELFF
TRBJ2-3 | TRBV6-5 | CASSLIDIGPDTQYF
TRBJ1-2 | TRBV25-1 | CASSEADGRLGGYTF
TRBJ1-1 | TRBV10-1 | CASSEAGGTEAFF
TRBJ1-5 | TRBV19 | CASSIDAGNQPQHF
TRBJ2-1 | TRBV6-6 | CASTHGGEGYNEQFF
TRBJ2-7 | TRBV7-9 | CASSLISSPYEQYF
TRBJ1-1 | TRBV13 | CASSLKGVTEAFF
TRBJ2-3 | TRBV7-9 | CASSPSGGWSTDTQYF
TRBJ2-1 | TRBV7-9 | CASSSGTSEYNEQFF
TRBJ2-7 | TRBV4-1 | CASSNRDLGYEQYF
TRBJ1-2 | TRBV23-1 | CASGQDRVLIQAGANYGYTF
TRBJ2-7 | TRBV15 | CATSSHAGEAAYEQYF
TRBJ1-1 | TRBV5-6 | CASSFISNTEAFF
TRBJ1-5 | TRBV2 | CASHFGTLGGSQPQHF
TRBJ2-3 | TRBV7-3 | CASRFDADTQYF
TRBJ2-3 | TRBV9 | CASSGSGGPQDTQYF
TRBJ2-5 | TRBV4-1 | CASSPLDSQETQYF
TRBJ2-7 | TRBV13 | CASSLGRDDEQYF
TRBJ2-7 | TRBV4-1 | CASSQALAASREQYF
TRBJ1-2 | TRBV6-5 | CASSLEGVGENYGYTF
TRBJ1-4 | TRBV6-6 | CASIGTLVDEKLFF